This T cell receptor (beta chain) comes out of a study of T-cell reconstitution after alpha-beta-depleted transplantation in children. This clonotype was counted many times. In germline, CDR1 is DFQATT, CDR2 SNEGSKA (reference sequence). V was trimmed by 6 bases and J by 9 bases, leaving 17 bases between them. CDR3 length: 12 amino acids. Preparation of the TCRbeta library involved a method that used unique molecular identifiers. TCRdb reprocessed the PCR reads via MiXCR and lists one record per CDR3 protein. The sample lists hundreds of thousands of distinct CDR3 sequences; roughly 17% were seen once.

J is TRBJ1-2 and V is TRBV20-1, with D unclear. The receptor was derived from a human donor who donated a stem cell graft to a child with acute myeloid leukemia. The sequences come from PBMCs from the stem cell graft donor, collected from the stem cell graft. CDR3 coding DNA: TGCAGTGCAATGACCGCCGATGGGAGCTACACCTTC. This gives the protein CSAMTADGSYTF.